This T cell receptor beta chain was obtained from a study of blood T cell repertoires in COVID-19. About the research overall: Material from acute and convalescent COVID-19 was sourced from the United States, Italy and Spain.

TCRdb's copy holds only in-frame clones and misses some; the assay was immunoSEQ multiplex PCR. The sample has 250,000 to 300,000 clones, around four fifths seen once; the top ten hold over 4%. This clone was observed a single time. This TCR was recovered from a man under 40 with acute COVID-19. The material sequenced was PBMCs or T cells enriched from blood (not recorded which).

CDR3 residues: CASSPSRSGTGSGGYTF. The CDR3 DNA reads as TGTGCCAGCAGTCCCTCAAGATCCGGGACAGGCTCGGGCGGCTACACCTTC. This rearrangement joins TRBV6-6 to TRBJ1-2; 8 nucleotides match TRBD1. The CDR3 is 17 residues long. After removal of 5 bases from V and 8 bases from J, the junction contained 19 bases not matched to a gene. In germline, CDR1 is MNHNY, CDR2 SVGAGI (reference sequence).